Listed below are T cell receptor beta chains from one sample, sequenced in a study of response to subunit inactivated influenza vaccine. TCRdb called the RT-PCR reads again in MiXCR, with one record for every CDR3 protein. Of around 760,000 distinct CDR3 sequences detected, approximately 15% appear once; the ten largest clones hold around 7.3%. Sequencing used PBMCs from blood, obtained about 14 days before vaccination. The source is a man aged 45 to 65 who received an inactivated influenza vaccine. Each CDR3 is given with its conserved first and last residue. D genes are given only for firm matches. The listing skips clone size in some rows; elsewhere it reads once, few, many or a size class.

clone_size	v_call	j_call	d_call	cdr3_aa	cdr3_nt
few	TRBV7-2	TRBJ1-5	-	CASSYSQGGQPQHF	TGTGCCAGCAGCTACTCCCAGGGCGGCCAGCCCCAGCATTTT
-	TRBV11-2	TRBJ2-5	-	CASSPIIGQGGGETQYF	TGTGCCAGCAGCCCCATTATAGGGCAGGGGGGAGGAGAGACCCAGTACTTC
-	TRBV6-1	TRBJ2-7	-	CASSPSPASYEQYF	TGTGCCAGCAGCCCTAGCCCCGCCTCCTACGAGCAGTACTTC
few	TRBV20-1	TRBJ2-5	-	CSASSQGWWGQETQYF	TGCAGTGCTAGCTCCCAGGGGTGGTGGGGACAAGAGACCCAGTACTTC
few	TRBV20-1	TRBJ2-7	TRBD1	CSARRTGSYEQYF	TGCAGTGCTAGAAGGACAGGGTCATACGAGCAGTACTTC
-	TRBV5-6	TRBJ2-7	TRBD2	CASSKTSVSYEQYF	TGTGCCAGCAGCAAGACTAGCGTCTCCTACGAGCAGTACTTC
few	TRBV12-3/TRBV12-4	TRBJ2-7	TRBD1	CASSITGGISYEQYF	TGTGCCAGCAGTATTACAGGGGGCATCTCCTACGAGCAGTACTTC
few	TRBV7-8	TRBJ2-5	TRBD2	CASSLGWLAGMRETQYF	TGTGCCAGCAGCTTAGGGTGGCTAGCGGGGATGCGGGAGACCCAGTACTTC
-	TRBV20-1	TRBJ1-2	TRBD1	CSANNPLRDRDGYTF	TGCAGTGCTAACAACCCGCTCCGGGACAGAGATGGCTACACCTTC
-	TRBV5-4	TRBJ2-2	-	CASSLDRATGELFF	TGTGCCAGCAGCTTGGACAGGGCCACCGGGGAGCTGTTTTTT
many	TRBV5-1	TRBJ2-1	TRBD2	CASSLGGGVGNEQFF	TGCGCCAGCAGCTTAGGCGGGGGGGTCGGCAATGAGCAGTTCTTC
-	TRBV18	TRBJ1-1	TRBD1	CASSPSGQVPTEAFF	TGTGCCAGCTCACCCTCGGGACAGGTTCCCACTGAAGCTTTCTTT
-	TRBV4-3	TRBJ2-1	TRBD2	CASSQEGGYEQFF	TGCGCCAGCAGCCAAGAGGGGGGGTATGAGCAGTTCTTC
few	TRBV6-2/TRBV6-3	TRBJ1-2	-	CASRGSGEGAYGYTF	TGTGCCAGCAGGGGATCTGGTGAGGGTGCCTATGGCTACACCTTC
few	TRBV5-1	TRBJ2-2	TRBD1	CASSPQGADLTGELFF	TGCGCCAGCAGCCCGCAGGGGGCTGATTTAACCGGGGAGCTGTTTTTT
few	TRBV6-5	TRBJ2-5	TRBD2	CASSYSGGVRETQYF	TGTGCCAGCAGTTATAGCGGGGGGGTTCGAGAGACCCAGTACTTC
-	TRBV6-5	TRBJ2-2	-	CASSYSEGYAGELFF	TGTGCCAGCAGTTACTCGGAGGGTTATGCCGGGGAGCTGTTTTTT
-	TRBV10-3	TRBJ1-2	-	CAIALGPANYGYTF	TGTGCCATCGCCCTGGGGCCGGCTAACTATGGCTACACCTTC
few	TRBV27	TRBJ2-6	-	CASSLSSPTGGANVLTF	TGTGCCAGCAGTTTATCGTCCCCCACAGGAGGGGCCAACGTCCTGACTTTC
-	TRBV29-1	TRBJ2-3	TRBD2	CSASSGGTDTQYF	TGCAGCGCCTCTAGCGGGGGCACAGATACGCAGTATTTT
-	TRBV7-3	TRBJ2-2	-	CASSATDGGELFF	TGTGCCAGCAGCGCAACCGACGGGGGGGAGCTGTTTTTT
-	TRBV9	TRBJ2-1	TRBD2	CASSVELASDNEQFF	TGTGCCAGCAGCGTAGAACTAGCGAGTGACAATGAGCAGTTCTTC
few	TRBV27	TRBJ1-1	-	CATQLSGGTSTEAFF	TGTGCCACCCAGCTTTCGGGGGGTACAAGCACTGAAGCTTTCTTT
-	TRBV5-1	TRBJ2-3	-	CASSAFTPGDTQYF	TGCGCCAGCAGCGCTTTTACGCCGGGGGATACGCAGTATTTT
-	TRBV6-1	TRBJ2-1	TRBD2	CASSPHRTSGRAEQFF	TGTGCCAGCAGTCCGCATAGGACTAGCGGGAGGGCCGAGCAGTTCTTC
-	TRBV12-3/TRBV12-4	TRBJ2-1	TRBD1	CASSKTGSDNEQFF	TGTGCCAGCAGCAAGACAGGGTCCGACAATGAGCAGTTCTTC
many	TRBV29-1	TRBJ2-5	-	CSAGERETQYF	TGCAGCGCCGGGGAAAGGGAGACCCAGTACTTC
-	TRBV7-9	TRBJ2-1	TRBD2	CASSLTSGGSDEQFF	TGTGCCAGCAGCTTAACTAGCGGGGGTAGCGATGAGCAGTTCTTC
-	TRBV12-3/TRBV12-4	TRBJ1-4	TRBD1	CASSPGTGLSEKLFF	TGTGCCAGCAGCCCCGGGACAGGGCTGTCTGAAAAACTGTTTTTT
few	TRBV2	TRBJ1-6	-	CASTPPGTVNSPLHF	TGTGCCAGCACCCCTCCCGGGACGGTAAATTCACCCCTCCACTTT
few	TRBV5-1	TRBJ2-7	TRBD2	CASSPTGLAELYEQYF	TGCGCCAGCAGCCCTACGGGACTAGCGGAACTCTACGAGCAGTACTTC
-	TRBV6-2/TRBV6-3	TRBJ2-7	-	CASTYSLDKQYF	TGTGCCAGCACCTACTCCCTGGACAAGCAGTACTTC
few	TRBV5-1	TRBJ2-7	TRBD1	CASSPGTARGEQYF	TGCGCCAGCAGCCCAGGGACAGCCCGGGGCGAGCAGTACTTC
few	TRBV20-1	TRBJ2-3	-	CSAPSAGVTDTQYF	TGCAGTGCCCCGTCTGCAGGGGTCACAGATACGCAGTATTTT
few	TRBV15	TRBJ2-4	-	CATSRRLEGLNIQYF	TGTGCCACCAGCAGACGACTAGAGGGTTTGAACATTCAGTACTTC
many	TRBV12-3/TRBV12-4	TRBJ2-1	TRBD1	CASRFEGQGGDEQFF	TGTGCCAGCAGATTCGAGGGACAGGGGGGCGATGAGCAGTTCTTC
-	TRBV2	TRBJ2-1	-	CATADLSSYNEQFF	TGTGCCACCGCGGACTTGAGCTCCTACAATGAGCAGTTCTTC
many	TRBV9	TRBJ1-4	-	CASSVSGNEKLFF	TGTGCCAGCAGCGTCTCAGGGAACGAAAAACTGTTTTTT
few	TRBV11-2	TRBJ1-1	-	CASSRRAEAFF	TGTGCCAGCAGCCGGCGGGCTGAAGCTTTCTTT
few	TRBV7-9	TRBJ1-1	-	CASSLARGEDTEAFF	TGTGCCAGCAGCTTAGCTCGAGGGGAGGACACTGAAGCTTTCTTT
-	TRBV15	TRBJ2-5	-	CATSIGLGKETQYF	TGTGCCACCAGCATAGGGCTAGGAAAAGAGACCCAGTACTTC